This T cell receptor (beta chain) was recovered during a study of T cells in Graves' hyperthyroidism and ophthalmopathy. Study in general: At initial diagnosis, before any treatment had begun, peripheral blood was obtained.

Germline CDR1 reads MNHEY; CDR2 reads SMNVEV (reference sequence). Deletions cut 3 bases from V and 6 bases from J, with 11 bases between. The CDR3 has 13 amino acids. Regarding this clonotype: Antigen: not known.

Points from the study as a whole: Patients with ophthalmopathy were separated from those with stable hyperthyroidism by a 13 V-J model.

RNA transcripts were the template for amplifying TCR beta CDR3 regions. TCR CDR3 underwent first-round RT-PCR with the HTBI primer set. Via MiXCR, TCRdb re-called the multiplex PCR reads, giving one row per CDR3 protein. The repertoire holds about half a million distinct CDR3 sequences, with about 16% as singletons. The receptor was isolated from a young woman with Graves' ophthalmopathy. The sequenced material came from blood. This sequence joins TRBV27 and TRBJ1-1, with a weak D call TRBD1 (5 bases). CDR3 loop: CASSLSGGAEAFF. CDR3 in DNA: TGTGCCAGCAGTTTGTCGGGGGGTGCTGAAGCTTTCTTT.